This T cell receptor beta chain was retrieved from a study of blood T cell repertoires in COVID-19. Overall study: Nucleic acid was either cDNA or gDNA, and it came from T cells, B-cell-depleted T cells, or PBMCs.

Under the authors' procedure: Reference gene primer amplification gave nucleated cell count estimates. The data were produced by immunoSEQ multiplex PCR, yet TCRdb's version contains in-frame clones alone and is incomplete. The DNA gave D and trimming, while V, J and clone size come from that table. The data show roughly 190,000 clones, with 84% seen just once and about 14% held by the top ten. V was pared by 6 bases and J by 9 bases, with 18 bases between. The CDR3 totals 14 residues. Germline CDR1 and CDR2: SGHAT and FQNNGV. The chain links TRBV11-2 to TRBJ1-5, with D hard to call. Sequenced sample: peripheral blood. This clonotype was sampled from a woman aged 70-85 years with COVID-19, enrolled during active disease. The CDR3 sequence: CASSPTRRVLPQHF. In nucleotides, the CDR3 is TGTGCCAGCAGTCCGACCCGGCGGGTTCTGCCCCAGCATTTT.